These T cell receptor beta chains were read from a single sample in a study of T cells in Graves' hyperthyroidism and ophthalmopathy. TCRdb processed the multiplex PCR reads anew with MiXCR; each CDR3 protein has one entry. The sample lists fewer than 750,000 distinct CDR3 sequences; about 15% were seen once. Sequenced input: blood. Receptors originate from a woman aged 50 to 60 with Graves' ophthalmopathy. Each CDR3 is given with its conserved first and last residue. The order of the fields is D gene, J gene, V gene, CDR3 protein. A D gene is named only where the DNA matches it firmly.

d_gene: TRBD2
j_gene: TRBJ2-1
v_gene: TRBV4-1
CDR3aa: CASSQLGLAVNNEQFF

d_gene: TRBD1
j_gene: TRBJ1-2
v_gene: TRBV29-1
CDR3aa: CSVLTGDGYTF

d_gene: .
j_gene: TRBJ2-7
v_gene: TRBV20-1
CDR3aa: CSARDLATYEQYF

d_gene: .
j_gene: TRBJ2-7
v_gene: TRBV28
CDR3aa: CASKNSYEQYF

d_gene: .
j_gene: TRBJ2-3
v_gene: TRBV18
CDR3aa: CASSPGLLKGPDTQYF

d_gene: .
j_gene: TRBJ2-5
v_gene: TRBV28
CDR3aa: CASSSPSTRRETQYF

d_gene: TRBD2
j_gene: TRBJ2-1
v_gene: TRBV30
CDR3aa: CAWNRGIAGEDEQFF

d_gene: TRBD2
j_gene: TRBJ2-1
v_gene: TRBV28
CDR3aa: CASRGLANEQFF

d_gene: TRBD2
j_gene: TRBJ2-5
v_gene: TRBV4-2
CDR3aa: CASSPLAGVGETQYF

d_gene: .
j_gene: TRBJ1-1
v_gene: TRBV2
CDR3aa: CASSEVAVMNTEAFF

d_gene: TRBD1
j_gene: TRBJ1-5
v_gene: TRBV19
CDR3aa: CASSIEVRDRDLNQPQHF

d_gene: TRBD1
j_gene: TRBJ2-1
v_gene: TRBV6-5
CDR3aa: CASSFGQGGEYEQFF

d_gene: TRBD2
j_gene: TRBJ2-1
v_gene: TRBV12-3/TRBV12-4
CDR3aa: CASRRGGRTLGNEQFF

d_gene: TRBD1
j_gene: TRBJ2-7
v_gene: TRBV18
CDR3aa: CASSQDRGRSYEQYF

d_gene: .
j_gene: TRBJ2-5
v_gene: TRBV11-2
CDR3aa: CASSLVTGLKETQYF

d_gene: .
j_gene: TRBJ2-5
v_gene: TRBV20-1
CDR3aa: CSAREPGSETQYF

d_gene: .
j_gene: TRBJ2-7
v_gene: TRBV7-2
CDR3aa: CASSLGEWGPTYEQYF

d_gene: .
j_gene: TRBJ2-3
v_gene: TRBV30
CDR3aa: CAWTRGITDTQYF

d_gene: TRBD2
j_gene: TRBJ2-1
v_gene: TRBV9
CDR3aa: CASSPTGGRALDEQFF

d_gene: TRBD1
j_gene: TRBJ2-5
v_gene: TRBV24-1
CDR3aa: CATSDRTGLETQYF

d_gene: TRBD2
j_gene: TRBJ2-1
v_gene: TRBV14
CDR3aa: CASSPRGVALGDEQFF

d_gene: TRBD1
j_gene: TRBJ1-2
v_gene: TRBV10-3
CDR3aa: CAITAKNRDSNYGYTF

d_gene: .
j_gene: TRBJ1-1
v_gene: TRBV29-1
CDR3aa: CSVSGPGPGTEAFF

d_gene: TRBD2
j_gene: TRBJ2-1
v_gene: TRBV20-1
CDR3aa: CSAGTSGSSYNEQFF

d_gene: .
j_gene: TRBJ2-1
v_gene: TRBV20-1
CDR3aa: CSASRRLGHNPSSYNEQFF

d_gene: TRBD2
j_gene: TRBJ2-7
v_gene: TRBV6-2/TRBV6-3
CDR3aa: CASSYSRLAVTYEQYF

d_gene: TRBD2
j_gene: TRBJ2-1
v_gene: TRBV7-2
CDR3aa: CASGLDLAGGPGEQFF

d_gene: TRBD1
j_gene: TRBJ1-4
v_gene: TRBV12-3/TRBV12-4
CDR3aa: CASSLGVMTGDEKLFF

d_gene: .
j_gene: TRBJ1-5
v_gene: TRBV24-1
CDR3aa: CATSRTGRNQPQHF

d_gene: TRBD1
j_gene: TRBJ2-2
v_gene: TRBV30
CDR3aa: CAWSPMSGGGTGELFF

d_gene: TRBD2
j_gene: TRBJ2-7
v_gene: TRBV11-2
CDR3aa: CASSLNSGLAGDYEQYF

d_gene: TRBD1
j_gene: TRBJ2-1
v_gene: TRBV12-3/TRBV12-4
CDR3aa: CASSLSGQGLLQFF

d_gene: TRBD2
j_gene: TRBJ2-7
v_gene: TRBV28
CDR3aa: CASRSGGGSREQYF

d_gene: .
j_gene: TRBJ1-2
v_gene: TRBV28
CDR3aa: CAITSPVRGYTF

d_gene: .
j_gene: TRBJ1-1
v_gene: TRBV28
CDR3aa: CASSLPGTEAFF

d_gene: .
j_gene: TRBJ1-1
v_gene: TRBV7-6
CDR3aa: CASSIPGTEAFF

d_gene: TRBD2
j_gene: TRBJ2-1
v_gene: TRBV29-1
CDR3aa: CSVGGRLADYNEQFF

d_gene: .
j_gene: TRBJ2-2
v_gene: TRBV29-1
CDR3aa: CSVELFGDGELFF

d_gene: TRBD2
j_gene: TRBJ2-7
v_gene: TRBV29-1
CDR3aa: CSVVSSGIQHSVDEQYF

d_gene: TRBD2
j_gene: TRBJ2-1
v_gene: TRBV20-1
CDR3aa: CSARIRSGRAYNEQFF

d_gene: TRBD1
j_gene: TRBJ1-1
v_gene: TRBV4-2
CDR3aa: CASSQQGGDEAFF

d_gene: TRBD1
j_gene: TRBJ1-5
v_gene: TRBV12-3/TRBV12-4
CDR3aa: CASSFIRGHGQGAWPQHF

d_gene: TRBD2
j_gene: TRBJ2-3
v_gene: TRBV7-2
CDR3aa: CASSPILAGADTQYF

d_gene: .
j_gene: TRBJ1-3
v_gene: TRBV5-1
CDR3aa: CASSLSAANSGNTIYF

d_gene: .
j_gene: TRBJ1-6
v_gene: TRBV20-1
CDR3aa: CSARVTVVNSPLHF

d_gene: .
j_gene: TRBJ2-3
v_gene: TRBV7-3
CDR3aa: CASSYGSPTDTQYF